One sample yielded the 26 T cell receptor beta chains listed below, sequenced in a study of T cell repertoires in ileal Crohn's disease. TCRdb's table, derived via immunoSEQ multiplex PCR, lists solely in-frame clones and lacks some. This repertoire shows some 17,000 clones, under 80% found once; its top ten account for 4.5% to 5.5%. The specimen sequenced was ileal tissue. The origin of the receptors is an adult with Crohn's disease.

The rearrangement uses TRBV4-1 and TRBJ2-5; D possibly corresponds to TRBD1 (5 bases). Trimming removed 4 bases at V and 1 base at J, with 16 bases between. Germline-derived CDR1 and CDR2 are MGHRA and YSYEKL. This CDR3 region has 16 residues. The CDR3 is CASSLDWQGTQETQYF. The CDR3 DNA follows: TGCGCCAGCAGCCTAGACTGGCAGGGCACCCAAGAGACCCAGTACTTC.

This clone was detected a few times. The chain employs TRBV11-3 and TRBJ1-2; 7 bases agree with TRBD1. The germline gives CDR1 SGHNT, CDR2 YENEEA. This CDR3 has 17 amino acids. V lost 2 bases, J lost 3 bases, and 12 bases stayed unmatched. This chain's CDR3 is CASSLTIGTATDYGYTF. CDR3 sequence (DNA): TGTGCCAGCAGCTTAACGATAGGGACAGCGACTGACTATGGCTACACCTTC.

This clone was counted a few times. This rearrangement joins TRBV11-3 to TRBJ2-7; 8 bases map to TRBD2. V was pared by 6 bases and J by 8 bases, with 12 bases of the junction left unmatched. The CDR3 covers 14 residues. Germline lookup yields CDR1 SGHNT and CDR2 YENEEA. The CDR3 protein is CASRESGSHTKQYF. DNA of the CDR3: TGTGCCAGCAGAGAGAGCGGGAGCCATACGAAGCAGTACTTC.

This chain links TRBV28 with TRBJ2-7, with 11 bases fitting TRBD1. V lost 8 bases to trimming and J lost 3 bases; unmatched junction nucleotides: 6. In germline, CDR1 is MDHEN, CDR2 SYDVKM. The CDR3 contains 14 residues. CDR3 loop: CASSRDRGIYEQYF. CDR3 nucleotide sequence: TGTGCCAGCTCTAGGGACAGGGGGATCTACGAGCAGTACTTC.

The CDR3 loop is CASSRGPGGNEQFF. In DNA, the CDR3 is TGTGCCAGCAGCCGGGGACCGGGGGGCAATGAGCAGTTCTTC. V is TRBV7-9 and J is TRBJ2-1; the match to TRBD2 covers 7 bases. The germline CDR1 and CDR2 sequences are SEHNR and FQNEAQ (reference sequence). This CDR3 is built from 14 residues. V was pared by 5 bases and J by 6 bases, with 7 bases of the junction left unmatched.

The V call is TRBV19, the J call TRBJ1-5; D remains ambiguous. This CDR3 comprises 13 residues. The germline gives CDR1 LNHDA, CDR2 SQIVND (reference sequence). The V gene lost 4 bases and the J gene lost 7 bases, with 11 bases spanning the gap. The CDR3 sequence is CASSTRVAQPQHF. DNA for the CDR3: TGTGCCAGTAGTACGAGGGTGGCACAGCCCCAGCATTTT.

J is TRBJ1-3 and V is TRBV28; TRBD1 aligns across 10 bases. The germline V gene encodes CDR1 MDHEN and CDR2 SYDVKM. The V gene end was trimmed by 3 bases and the J gene end by 4 bases; junction bases not matched to a gene: 6. CDR3 size: 16 residues. CDR3 sequence reads: CASSFGDRGAGNTIYF. The CDR3 DNA sequence: TGTGCCAGCAGTTTCGGGGACAGGGGCGCAGGAAACACCATATATTTT.

The rearrangement links TRBV15 to TRBJ2-3, with D possibly matching TRBD1 (6 bases). Germline V gene data show CDR1 as LNHNV and CDR2 as YYDKDF (reference sequence). Trimming removed 0 bases at V and 4 bases at J, with 11 bases between. CDR3 length: 15 amino acids. CDR3 residues: CATSRDGDNSDTQYF. CDR3 DNA: TGTGCCACCAGCAGAGATGGGGACAACTCAGATACGCAGTATTTT.

This clone was seen a handful of times. The V and J genes are TRBV7-2 and TRBJ2-7, with D possibly TRBD2 on 6 matching bases. Trimming pared 3 bases from V and 2 bases from J, leaving 11 bases between. The CDR3 sequence is 14 residues long. Germline V lookup: CDR1 SGHTA, CDR2 FQGNSA. The CDR3: CASSFSRLAYEQYF. The DNA for the CDR3 is TGTGCCAGCAGCTTCAGCAGACTAGCCTACGAGCAGTACTTC.

Concerning this clone: A junction end diverges from the germline sequence, so it may reflect a read error. The CDR3 nucleotides are TGTGCTAGCAGCTCACAGCACGGGGTGAGCACTGAAGCTTTCTTT. Translation: CASSSQHGVSTEAFF. V gene TRBV7-7 combines with J gene TRBJ1-1; no clear D gene. CDR3 length: 15 amino acids. Germline CDR1 is SSHAT and CDR2 is FNYEAQ (reference sequence).

The gene calls are TRBV10-2 and TRBJ2-7; TRBD1 might be the D (5 bases). Germline CDR1 reads WSHSY; CDR2 reads SAAADI. Trimming shortened V by 0 bases and J by 5 bases, and 14 bases separated the two germline ends. The CDR3 covers 15 residues. The CDR3: CASSESAQGLNEQYF. CDR3 DNA: TGCGCCAGCAGTGAGTCGGCGCAGGGCTTGAACGAGCAGTACTTC.

The chain joins TRBV27 to TRBJ2-7; TRBD1 aligns across 9 bases. This CDR3 is 15 amino acids long. V was pared by 4 bases and J by 3 bases, with 7 bases of the junction left unmatched. Germline assignment: CDR1 MNHEY and CDR2 SMNVEV (reference sequence). Written as DNA, the CDR3 is TGTGCCAGCAGTTCTCCCGGGACAGGGCTCTACGAGCAGTACTTC. Amino acid sequence: CASSSPGTGLYEQYF.

This chain joins TRBV6-1 and TRBJ2-7; 10 bases agree with TRBD2. The CDR3 spans 14 residues. Germline CDR1 and CDR2: MNHNS and SASEGT. Trimming cost V 5 bases and J 4 bases; bases outside gene matches: 5. The CDR3 nucleotides are TGTGCCAGCAGTCAGCGGGGGGGCCCATACGAGCAGTACTTC. It translates to CASSQRGGPYEQYF.

CDR3 in DNA: TGTGCCACCAGCAGAGTGGGAGGTGAGGGGCTGGGCTACACCTTC. Its translation: CATSRVGGEGLGYTF. The rearrangement uses TRBV15 and TRBJ1-2; D might be TRBD1 (5 bases). V was clipped by 1 base and J by 8 bases, with 17 bases between them. Germline CDR1 reads LNHNV; CDR2 reads YYDKDF (reference sequence). The CDR3 spans 15 residues.

CDR3 residues: CASSEGGDRGNEQYF. CDR3 nucleotide sequence: TGTGCCAGCAGTGAAGGTGGGGACAGGGGGAACGAGCAGTACTTC. The V gene is TRBV6-1, the J gene TRBJ2-5; 11 nucleotides line up with TRBD1. The DNA end is a closer match to TRBJ2-7, so the J assignment may be wrong. Per germline, CDR1 MNHNS and CDR2 SASEGT. The CDR3 sequence is 15 residues long.

This sequence joins TRBV4-2 and TRBJ2-5; 10 nucleotides match TRBD2. In germline, CDR1 is LGHNA, CDR2 YNFKEQ. CDR3 length: 17 residues. Germline trimming cut 1 base from V and 6 bases from J; bases unmatched to any gene: 11. CDR3 in amino acids: CASSQGTSGMSGQTQYF. The CDR3 region has the DNA TGTGCCAGCAGCCAAGGTACTAGCGGGATGTCCGGGCAGACCCAGTACTTC.

The chain links TRBV7-3 to TRBJ2-1; a weak D match, TRBD1 (5 bases). CDR3 length equals 15 residues. V was cut by 1 base and J by 5 bases, with 12 bases left in between. Per the germline V gene, CDR1 is SGHTA and CDR2 is FQGTGA. CDR3 bases: TGTGCCAGCAGCTTAAGGGCAGGGCTAAACAATGAGCAGTTCTTC. It is translated as CASSLRAGLNNEQFF.

This clone occurred a few times. The rearrangement uses TRBV21-1 and TRBJ2-7; TRBD1 reflects the table's D call only, with no check against the DNA. TRBV21-1 is recorded as a pseudogene. The CDR3 runs to 15 residues. CDR3 in amino acids: CASSGPGQGAREQYF. In nucleotides, the CDR3 is TGTGCCAGCAGCGGACCGGGACAGGGGGCGAGGGAGCAGTACTTC.

A note on this clone: Other DNA sequences of this sample code for an identical CDR3. The chain couples TRBV19 to TRBJ2-1, with 8 bases fitting TRBD2. In germline, CDR1 is LNHDA, CDR2 SQIVND (reference sequence). V was clipped by 0 bases and J by 4 bases; unmatched bases: 2. This CDR3 contains 15 residues. The chain's CDR3 is CASSIELAAYNEQFF. In DNA form, the CDR3 reads TGTGCCAGTAGTATAGAACTAGCGGCTTACAATGAGCAGTTCTTC.

This chain joins TRBV6-1 and TRBJ2-5; D perhaps matches TRBD1 (5 bases). The CDR3 loop spans 15 amino acids. V was clipped by 1 base and J by 5 bases, with 14 bases between them. Germline lookup yields CDR1 MNHNS and CDR2 SASEGT. The CDR3 nucleotides read TGTGCCAGCAGTGAAGAAGTTACAGGCTCTGAGACCCAGTACTTC. Amino acids: CASSEEVTGSETQYF.

This clone was seen only a few times. V is TRBV6-5 and J is TRBJ1-2, with D uncertain. V dropped 2 bases and J dropped 6 bases, with 7 bases sitting between them. Germline lookup yields CDR1 MNHEY and CDR2 SVGAGI. There are 12 residues in the CDR3. The DNA for the CDR3 is TGTGCCAGCAGTTACGACGGGAATGGCTACACCTTC. This translates into CASSYDGNGYTF.

The J gene is TRBJ2-5, the V gene TRBV5-1, with TRBD1 matching over 8 bases. The V gene end was trimmed by 4 bases and the J gene end by 5 bases; junction bases not matched to a gene: 7. Per the germline V gene, CDR1 is SGHRS and CDR2 is YFSETQ. The CDR3 is 14 residues long. DNA of the CDR3: TGCGCCAGCAGCAGACAGGGGAGTCGGGAGACCCAGTACTTC. Its translation: CASSRQGSRETQYF.

The chain recombines TRBV6-1 with TRBJ2-1; 7 nucleotides line up with TRBD2. This CDR3 is built from 14 residues. Trimming cost V 7 bases and J 5 bases; bases outside gene matches: 8. CDR1 and CDR2 (germline): MNHNS, SASEGT. CDR3 nucleotides: TGTGCCAGCATTAGACTGGCGGGGGACAATGAGCAGTTCTTC. It translates to CASIRLAGDNEQFF.

V and J are TRBV5-1 and TRBJ2-7; perhaps TRBD2 as D (6 bases). V lost 7 bases to trimming and J lost 2 bases, with 19 bases between them. Germline V gives CDR1 SGHRS, CDR2 YFSETQ. The CDR3 is 15 amino acids. The CDR3 loop is CASGQPGTGAYEQYF. The CDR3 DNA sequence: TGCGCCAGCGGGCAACCCGGGACGGGGGCCTACGAGCAGTACTTC. Looking up the rest from reference TRBV5-1 and TRBJ2-7 gives the full variable domain: KAGVTQTPRYLIKTRGQQVTLSCSPISGHRSVSWYQQTPGQGLQFLFEYFSETQRNKGNFPGRFSGRQFSNSRSEMNVSTLELGDSALYLCASGQPGTGAYEQYFGPGTRLTVT.

The CDR3 DNA reads as TGCAGCGTTGTACGGGGGGTCAATGAGCAGTTCTTC. This encodes CSVVRGVNEQFF. This sequence joins TRBV29-1 and TRBJ2-1, with 7 positions matching TRBD2. Germline lookup yields CDR1 SQVTM and CDR2 ANQGSEA. The CDR3 contains 12 residues. The V segment lost 4 bases and the J segment 6 bases; nucleotides outside the gene matches: 3.

CDR3 protein: CASSFQGGGYTF. CDR3 nucleotides: TGTGCCAGCAGTTTCCAAGGGGGAGGCTACACCTTC. The chain uses TRBV27 and TRBJ1-2; the D gene is possibly TRBD1 (6 bases). The germline V and J ends were trimmed by 3 bases and 8 bases, with 10 bases remaining between them. CDR1 is MNHEY and CDR2 is SMNVEV in the germline V gene (reference sequence). CDR3 length: 12 residues.